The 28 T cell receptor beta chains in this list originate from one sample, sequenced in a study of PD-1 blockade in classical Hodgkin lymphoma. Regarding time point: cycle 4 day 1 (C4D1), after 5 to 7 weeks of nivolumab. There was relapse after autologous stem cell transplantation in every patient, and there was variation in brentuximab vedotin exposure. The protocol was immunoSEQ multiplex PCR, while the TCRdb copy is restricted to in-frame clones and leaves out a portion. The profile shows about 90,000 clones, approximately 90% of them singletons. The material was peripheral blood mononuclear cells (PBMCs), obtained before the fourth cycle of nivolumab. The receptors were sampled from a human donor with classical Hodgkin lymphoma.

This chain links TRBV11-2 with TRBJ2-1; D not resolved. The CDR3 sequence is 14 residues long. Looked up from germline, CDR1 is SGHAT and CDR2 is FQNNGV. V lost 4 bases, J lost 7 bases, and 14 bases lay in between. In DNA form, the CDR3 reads TGTGCCAGCAGCTCCCCCCGGGTGAGGAATGAGCAGTTCTTC. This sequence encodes CASSSPRVRNEQFF.

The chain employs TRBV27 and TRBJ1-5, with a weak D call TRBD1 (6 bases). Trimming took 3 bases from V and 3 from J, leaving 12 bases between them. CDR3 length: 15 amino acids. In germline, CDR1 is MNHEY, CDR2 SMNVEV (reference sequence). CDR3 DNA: TGTGCCAGCAGTTTGAGAGGGGGTCCCAATCAGCCCCAGCATTTT. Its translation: CASSLRGGPNQPQHF.

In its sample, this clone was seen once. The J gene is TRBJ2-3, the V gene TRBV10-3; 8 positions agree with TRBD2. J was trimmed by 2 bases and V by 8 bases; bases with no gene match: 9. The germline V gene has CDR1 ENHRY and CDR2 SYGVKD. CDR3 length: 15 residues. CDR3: CAIGRGGTYTDTQYF. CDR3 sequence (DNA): TGTGCCATCGGACGCGGGGGGACCTACACAGATACGCAGTATTTT.

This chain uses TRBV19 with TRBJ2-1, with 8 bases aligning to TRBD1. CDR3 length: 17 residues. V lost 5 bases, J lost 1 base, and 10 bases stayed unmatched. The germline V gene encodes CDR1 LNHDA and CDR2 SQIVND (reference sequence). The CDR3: CASSHHRGIGSYNEQFF. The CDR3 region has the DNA TGTGCCAGTAGTCACCACAGGGGGATAGGGTCCTACAATGAGCAGTTCTTC. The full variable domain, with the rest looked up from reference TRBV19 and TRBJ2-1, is DGGITQSPKYLFRKEGQNVTLSCEQNLNHDAMYWYRQDPGQGLRLIYYSQIVNDFQKGDIAEGYSVSREKKESFPLTVTSAQKNPTAFYLCASSHHRGIGSYNEQFFGPGTRLTVL.

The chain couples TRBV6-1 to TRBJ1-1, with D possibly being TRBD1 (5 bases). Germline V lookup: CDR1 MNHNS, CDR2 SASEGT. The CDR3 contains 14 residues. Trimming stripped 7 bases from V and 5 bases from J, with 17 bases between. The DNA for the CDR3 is TGTGCCAGCACGTGGGGCAGGGATAGAACTGAAGCTTTCTTT. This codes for CASTWGRDRTEAFF.

The CDR3 DNA is TGTGCCAGCAGCCAACAGCCAGCTAACTATGGCTACACCTTC. Protein: CASSQQPANYGYTF. This chain uses TRBV5-6 with TRBJ1-2; D gene unclear. V lost 4 bases, J lost 0 bases, and 10 bases lay in between. Germline assignment: CDR1 SGHDT and CDR2 YYEEEE. The CDR3 covers 14 residues.

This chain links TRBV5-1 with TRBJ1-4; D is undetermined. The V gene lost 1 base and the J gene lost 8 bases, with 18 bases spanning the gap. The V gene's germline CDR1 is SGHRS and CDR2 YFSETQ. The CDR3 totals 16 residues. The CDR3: CASSLSGSLEWEKLFF. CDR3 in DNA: TGCGCCAGCAGCTTGTCGGGTAGCCTAGAGTGGGAAAAACTGTTTTTT.

The CDR3 coding sequence is TGTGCCAGCGCCTTGAAGGGGGATGACTACAATGAGCAGTTCTTC. Translating gives CASALKGDDYNEQFF. This sequence joins TRBV6-5 and TRBJ2-1; possibly TRBD1 for D (6 bases). This CDR3 comprises 15 residues. The V end was cut by 8 bases, the J end by 3 bases, with 17 bases between. Germline CDR1 MNHEY, CDR2 SVGAGI.

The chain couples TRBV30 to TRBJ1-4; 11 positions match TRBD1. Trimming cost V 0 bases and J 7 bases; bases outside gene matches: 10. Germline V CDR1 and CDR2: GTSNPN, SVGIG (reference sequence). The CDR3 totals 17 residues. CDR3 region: CAWSVQRTGGYGEKLFF. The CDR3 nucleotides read TGTGCCTGGAGTGTACAGAGGACAGGGGGCTACGGTGAAAAACTGTTTTTT.

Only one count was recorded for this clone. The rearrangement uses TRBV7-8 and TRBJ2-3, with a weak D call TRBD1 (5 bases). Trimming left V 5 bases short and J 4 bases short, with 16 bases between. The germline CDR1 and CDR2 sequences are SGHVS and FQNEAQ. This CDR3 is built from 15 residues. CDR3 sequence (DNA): TGTGCCAGCAGCATTGGACAAATGGCCCCAGATACGCAGTATTTT. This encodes CASSIGQMAPDTQYF. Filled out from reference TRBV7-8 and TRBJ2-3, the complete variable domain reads GAGVSQSPRYKVAKRGQDVALRCDPISGHVSLFWYQQALGQGPEFLTYFQNEAQLDKSGLPSDRFFAERPEGSVSTLKIQRTQQEDSAVYLCASSIGQMAPDTQYFGPGTRLTVL.

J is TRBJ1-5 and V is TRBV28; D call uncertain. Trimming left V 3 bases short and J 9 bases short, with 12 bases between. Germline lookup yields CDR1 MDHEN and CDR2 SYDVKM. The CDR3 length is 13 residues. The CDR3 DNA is TGTGCCAGCAGTTTGCCACCTCCGGGGCCCCAGCATTTT. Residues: CASSLPPPGPQHF. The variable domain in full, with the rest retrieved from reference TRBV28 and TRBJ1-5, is DVKVTQSSRYLVKRTGEKVFLECVQDMDHENMFWYRQDPGLGLRLIYFSYDVKMKEKGDIPEGYSVSREKKERFSLILESASTNQTSMYLCASSLPPPGPQHFGDGTRLSIL.

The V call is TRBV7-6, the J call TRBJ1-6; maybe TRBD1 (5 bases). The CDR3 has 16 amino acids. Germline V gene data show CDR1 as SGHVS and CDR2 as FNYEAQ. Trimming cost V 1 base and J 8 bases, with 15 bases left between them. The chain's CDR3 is CASSLDRGRGYSPLHF. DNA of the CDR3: TGTGCCAGCAGCTTAGACCGGGGCCGAGGGTATTCACCCCTCCACTTT.

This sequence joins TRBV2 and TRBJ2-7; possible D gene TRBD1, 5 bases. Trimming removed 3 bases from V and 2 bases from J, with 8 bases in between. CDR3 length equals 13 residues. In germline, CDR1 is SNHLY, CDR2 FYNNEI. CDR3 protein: CASSDDSTYEQYF. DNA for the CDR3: TGTGCCAGCAGTGATGACAGTACCTACGAGCAGTACTTC.

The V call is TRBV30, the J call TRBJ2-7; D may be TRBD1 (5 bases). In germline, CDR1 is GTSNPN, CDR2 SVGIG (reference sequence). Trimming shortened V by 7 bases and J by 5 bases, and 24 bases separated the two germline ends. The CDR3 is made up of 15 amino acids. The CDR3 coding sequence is TGTGCCTTTAAACCTAAGGGGCAGGGATTCCACGAGCAGTACTTC. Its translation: CAFKPKGQGFHEQYF.

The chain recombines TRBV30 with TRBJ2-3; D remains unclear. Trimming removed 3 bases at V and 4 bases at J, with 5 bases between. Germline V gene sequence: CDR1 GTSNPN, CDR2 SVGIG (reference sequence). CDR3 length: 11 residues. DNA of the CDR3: TGTGCCTGGAGCCCCTCAGATACGCAGTATTTT. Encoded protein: CAWSPSDTQYF.

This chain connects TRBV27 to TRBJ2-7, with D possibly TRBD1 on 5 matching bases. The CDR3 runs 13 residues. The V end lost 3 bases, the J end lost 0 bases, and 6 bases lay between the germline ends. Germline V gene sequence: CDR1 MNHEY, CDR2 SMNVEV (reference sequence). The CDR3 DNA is TGTGCCAGCAGTTTTCAGGGCTCCTACGAGCAGTACTTC. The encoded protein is CASSFQGSYEQYF.

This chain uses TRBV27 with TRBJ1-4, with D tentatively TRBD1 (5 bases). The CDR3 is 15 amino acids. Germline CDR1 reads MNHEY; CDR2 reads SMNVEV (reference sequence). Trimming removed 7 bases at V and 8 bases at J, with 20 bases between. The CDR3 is CASKLKVQGEEKLFF. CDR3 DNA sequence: TGTGCCAGCAAGTTAAAGGTCCAGGGTGAAGAAAAACTGTTTTTT.

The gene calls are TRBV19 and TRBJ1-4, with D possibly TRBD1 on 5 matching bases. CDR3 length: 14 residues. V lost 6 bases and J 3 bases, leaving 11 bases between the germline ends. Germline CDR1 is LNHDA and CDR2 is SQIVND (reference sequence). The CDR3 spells CASSTGFPNEKLFF. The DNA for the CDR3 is TGTGCCAGTAGCACAGGCTTCCCTAATGAAAAACTGTTTTTT. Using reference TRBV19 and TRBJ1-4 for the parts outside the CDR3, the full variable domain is DGGITQSPKYLFRKEGQNVTLSCEQNLNHDAMYWYRQDPGQGLRLIYYSQIVNDFQKGDIAEGYSVSREKKESFPLTVTSAQKNPTAFYLCASSTGFPNEKLFFGSGTQLSVL.

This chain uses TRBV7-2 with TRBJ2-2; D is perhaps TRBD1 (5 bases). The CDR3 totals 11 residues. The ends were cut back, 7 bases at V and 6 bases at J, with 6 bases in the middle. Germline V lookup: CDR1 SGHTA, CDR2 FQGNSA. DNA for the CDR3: TGTGCCAGCAAAGGGGCCGGGGAGCTGTTTTTT. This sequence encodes CASKGAGELFF.

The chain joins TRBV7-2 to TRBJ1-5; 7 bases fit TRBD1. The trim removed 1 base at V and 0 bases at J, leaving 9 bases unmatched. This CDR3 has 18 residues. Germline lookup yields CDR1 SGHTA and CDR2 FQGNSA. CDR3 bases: TGTGCCAGCAGCTTAGGGGGGACAGCCACTTATAGCAATCAGCCCCAGCATTTT. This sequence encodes CASSLGGTATYSNQPQHF.

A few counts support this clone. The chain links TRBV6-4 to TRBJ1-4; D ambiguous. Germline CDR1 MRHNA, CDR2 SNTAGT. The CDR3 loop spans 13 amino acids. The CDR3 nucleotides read TGTACTTATCTCCCGGCAACTAATGAAAAACTGTTTTTT. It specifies CTYLPATNEKLFF.

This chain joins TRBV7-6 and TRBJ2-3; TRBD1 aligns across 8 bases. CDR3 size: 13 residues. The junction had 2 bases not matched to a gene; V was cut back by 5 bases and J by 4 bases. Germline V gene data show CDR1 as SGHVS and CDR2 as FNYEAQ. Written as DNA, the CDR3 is TGTGCCAGCAGCCCACAGGGGGCAGATACGCAGTATTTT. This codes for CASSPQGADTQYF.

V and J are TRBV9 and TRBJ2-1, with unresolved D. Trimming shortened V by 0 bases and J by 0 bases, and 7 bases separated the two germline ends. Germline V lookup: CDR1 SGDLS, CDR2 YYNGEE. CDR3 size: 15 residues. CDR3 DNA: TGTGCCAGCAGCGTAGCGGTGAACTCCTACAATGAGCAGTTCTTC. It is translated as CASSVAVNSYNEQFF.

As DNA, the CDR3 is TGTGCCAGCAGCTTAGTCTGGCAGGAGAACTATGGCTACACCTTC. Encoded protein: CASSLVWQENYGYTF. This sequence joins TRBV7-2 and TRBJ1-2; D not certain. The CDR3 loop spans 15 amino acids. The V gene lost 1 base and the J gene lost 2 bases, with 11 bases spanning the gap. CDR1 and CDR2 from the germline V gene are SGHTA and FQGNSA.

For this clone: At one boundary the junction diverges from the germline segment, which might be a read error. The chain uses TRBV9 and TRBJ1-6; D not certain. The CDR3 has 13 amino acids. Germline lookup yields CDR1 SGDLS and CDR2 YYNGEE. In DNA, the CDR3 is TGTGCCAGCAGCGCCCCTTTTAATCCACCCCTCCACTTT. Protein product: CASSAPFNPPLHF.

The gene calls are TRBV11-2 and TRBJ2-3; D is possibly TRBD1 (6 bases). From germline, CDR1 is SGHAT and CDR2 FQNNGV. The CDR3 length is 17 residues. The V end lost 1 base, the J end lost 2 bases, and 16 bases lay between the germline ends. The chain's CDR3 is CASSLGEWTVYTDTQYF. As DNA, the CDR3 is TGTGCCAGCAGCTTAGGGGAGTGGACAGTCTACACAGATACGCAGTATTTT.

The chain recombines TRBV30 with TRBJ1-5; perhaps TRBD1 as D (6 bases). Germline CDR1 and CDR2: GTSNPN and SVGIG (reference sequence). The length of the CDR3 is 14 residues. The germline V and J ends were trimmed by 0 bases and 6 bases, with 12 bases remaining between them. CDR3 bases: TGTGCCTGGAGTGTCTCGGGGGCGAGTCAGCCCCAGCATTTT. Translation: CAWSVSGASQPQHF.

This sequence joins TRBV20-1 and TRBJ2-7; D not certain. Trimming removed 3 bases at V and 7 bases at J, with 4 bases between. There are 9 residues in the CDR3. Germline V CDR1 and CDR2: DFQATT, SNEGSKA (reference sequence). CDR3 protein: CSASTEQYF. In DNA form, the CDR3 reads TGCAGTGCTAGCACTGAGCAGTACTTC.